A single sample is the source of the 24 T cell receptor beta chains below, sequenced in a study of Graves' ophthalmopathy and Graves' hyperthyroidism. Amplification from RNA transcripts yielded the TCR beta CDR3 regions. Second-round multiplex PCR followed a first-round RT-PCR using HTBI primers. TCRdb ran MiXCR on the multiplex PCR reads and lists one entry per CDR3 protein. The sample has 650,000 to 900,000 distinct CDR3 sequences; 40% are singletons. The material sequenced was peripheral blood. The receptor set was obtained from an adult man with Graves' ophthalmopathy.

There are many counts of this clonotype. The rearrangement links TRBV12-3 or TRBV12-4 to TRBJ1-2; unclear D gene. V lost 6 bases to trimming and J lost 5 bases, with 10 bases between them. The CDR3 is made up of 12 amino acids. CDR3 nucleotide sequence: TGTGCCAGCAGCCCCAGAACTTATGGCTACACCTTC. Translating it yields CASSPRTYGYTF.

This clonotype was counted ten times or more. The chain has TRBV11-2 and TRBJ2-5; D ambiguous. Germline lookup yields CDR1 SGHAT and CDR2 FQNNGV. This CDR3 region has 15 residues. V was trimmed by 4 bases and J by 4 bases, leaving 16 bases between them. CDR3 bases: TGTGCCAGCAGCTCCCTCCAACGGACCCCAGAGACCCAGTACTTC. Its translation: CASSSLQRTPETQYF.

V gene TRBV9 combines with J gene TRBJ1-6; D is uncertain. This CDR3 is built from 18 residues. Germline CDR1 and CDR2: SGDLS and YYNGEE. Trimming took 3 bases from V and 3 from J, leaving 19 bases between them. CDR3 in DNA: TGTGCCAGCAGCGACCCAGAATCGGGATACCTCTATAATTCACCCCTCCACTTT. The encoded protein is CASSDPESGYLYNSPLHF.

This clonotype was found once. The missing conserved phenylalanine or tryptophan at the end of this CDR3 makes a read error likely. V usage is TRBV6-6 and J usage is TRBJ2-5; D uncertain. The CDR3 spans 14 residues. Germline loops: CDR1 MNHNY, CDR2 SVGAGI (reference sequence). V lost 0 bases and J lost 2, with 7 bases in between. The CDR3 sequence: CASSYSGRQETQYS. The CDR3 DNA sequence: TGTGCCAGCAGTTACTCGGGCAGGCAAGAGACCCAGTACTCC.

A few counts support this clonotype. J is TRBJ1-2 and V is TRBV9; 9 nucleotides agree with TRBD1. The CDR3 is 14 residues long. V shed 0 bases and J 6 bases; nucleotides not matched to a gene: 3. Germline V gene data show CDR1 as SGDLS and CDR2 as YYNGEE. The chain's CDR3 is CASSVVGQGNGYTF. DNA for the CDR3: TGTGCCAGCAGCGTAGTAGGACAGGGGAATGGCTACACCTTC.

Comments on this clonotype: It may be a read error: a sequence one base away is much more abundant. The chain joins TRBV29-1 to TRBJ1-5, with D perhaps TRBD1 (5 bases). The length of the CDR3 is 14 residues. Germline values: CDR1 SQVTM, CDR2 ANQGSEA. The V and J ends lost 6 bases and 0 bases respectively, with 12 bases between them. This chain's CDR3 is CSVEAGNSNQPQHF. Here the CDR3 DNA reads TGCAGCGTCGAGGCAGGGAATAGCAATCAGCCCCAGCATTTT.

A remark on this clonotype: One end of the junction varies from germline; a read error may be responsible. This chain links TRBV10-3 with TRBJ2-7; TRBD1 matches at 7 bases. The CDR3 totals 15 residues. CDR1 and CDR2 from the germline V gene are ENHRY and SYGVKD. CDR3 nucleotide sequence: TGTGCCAGCAGTGCCCGGGACAGTTACTCCTACGAGCAGTACTTC. Its protein is CASSARDSYSYEQYF.

J is TRBJ2-5 and V is TRBV7-9; no clear D gene. Per germline, CDR1 SEHNR and CDR2 FQNEAQ (reference sequence). This CDR3 comprises 14 residues. Trimming took 7 bases from V and 4 from J, leaving 16 bases between them. The CDR3 sequence: CASTAWGIGETQYF. In nucleotides, the CDR3 is TGTGCCAGCACCGCTTGGGGAATTGGAGAGACCCAGTACTTC.

Ten or more counts support this clonotype. The chain combines TRBV29-1 with TRBJ1-4, with D tentatively TRBD1 (5 bases). Trimming took 2 bases from V and 7 from J, leaving 17 bases between them. The CDR3 has 15 amino acids. Germline CDR1 is SQVTM and CDR2 is ANQGSEA. The CDR3 spells CSVEPGGSGTEKLFF. CDR3 DNA sequence: TGCAGCGTTGAACCTGGGGGGTCAGGTACTGAAAAACTGTTTTTT.

This rearrangement joins TRBV20-1 to TRBJ2-7; no clear D gene. Deletions cut 5 bases from V and 3 bases from J, with 14 bases between. The CDR3 is 13 residues long. Germline CDR1 is DFQATT and CDR2 is SNEGSKA (reference sequence). CDR3 sequence: CSASGPDFYEQYF. CDR3 nucleotides: TGCAGTGCTTCCGGGCCAGATTTCTACGAGCAGTACTTC.

The rearrangement uses TRBV15 and TRBJ2-5, with 8 bases identical to TRBD1. There are 17 residues in the CDR3. The V gene's germline CDR1 is LNHNV and CDR2 YYDKDF (reference sequence). The V gene end was trimmed by 0 bases and the J gene end by 5 bases; junction bases not matched to a gene: 11. The CDR3 is CATSRDRIRTGRETQYF. The CDR3 coding sequence is TGTGCCACCAGCAGAGATCGGATTAGGACAGGGAGGGAGACCCAGTACTTC.

This clonotype was seen many times. V gene TRBV7-9 combines with J gene TRBJ2-5; no definite D call. This CDR3 has 13 residues. Trimming took off 5 bases at V and 5 bases at J, with 12 bases between the two ends. From germline, CDR1 is SEHNR and CDR2 FQNEAQ (reference sequence). In DNA form, the CDR3 reads TGTGCCAGCAGCCGAAACACGGATGAGACCCAGTACTTC. Encoded protein: CASSRNTDETQYF.

This clonotype showed up many times. The V gene is TRBV10-2, the J gene TRBJ1-1; a possible D gene is TRBD1 (5 bases). The CDR3 contains 15 residues. With 6 bases removed from V and 0 bases from J, the gap between germline ends came to 14 bases. The germline V gene has CDR1 WSHSY and CDR2 SAAADI. The CDR3 region is CASSDLGTVNTEAFF. Here the CDR3 DNA reads TGCGCCAGCAGCGACCTGGGGACGGTGAACACTGAAGCTTTCTTT.

Many counts were recorded for this clonotype. V is TRBV7-9 and J is TRBJ1-6; D call uncertain. Trimming took 5 bases from V and 9 from J, leaving 17 bases between them. CDR3 length: 15 residues. Germline CDR1 reads SEHNR; CDR2 reads FQNEAQ (reference sequence). The CDR3 nucleotides read TGTGCCAGCAGCCAAGTTGACCAGGTTCCTTCACCCCTCCACTTT. Translating it yields CASSQVDQVPSPLHF.

On this clonotype: A much bigger clone sits one base away, suggesting this may be a read error. The chain uses TRBV7-9 and TRBJ1-1; D remains unclear. Trimming left V 1 base short and J 3 bases short, with 6 bases between. Germline lookup yields CDR1 SEHNR and CDR2 FQNEAQ (reference sequence). The CDR3 runs 13 residues. The CDR3 spells CASSLGEDTEAFF. In nucleotides, the CDR3 is TGTGCCAGCAGCTTAGGGGAGGACACTGAAGCTTTCTTT.

On this clonotype: This may be a read error, as it is one base from a much larger clone. The rearrangement joins TRBV20-1 to TRBJ2-5, with no clear D. CDR1 is DFQATT and CDR2 is SNEGSKA in the germline V gene (reference sequence). Trimming pared 4 bases from V and 5 bases from J, leaving 5 bases between. This CDR3 has 10 amino acids. Written as DNA, the CDR3 is TGCAGTGCTACCTACGAGACCCAGTACTTC. Encoded protein: CSATYETQYF.

The chain couples TRBV2 to TRBJ2-7, with TRBD1 identical over 10 bases. The CDR3 consists of 14 residues. V dropped 6 bases and J dropped 5; count of bases not matched to a gene: 7. Germline CDR1 and CDR2: SNHLY and FYNNEI. In nucleotides, the CDR3 is TGTGCCAGCAGAGAATCCGGGACAGGGGACGAGCAGTACTTC. It codes for CASRESGTGDEQYF.

The gene calls are TRBV24-1 and TRBJ2-1; unclear D gene. CDR1 is KGHDR and CDR2 is SFDVKD in the germline V gene. Trimming shortened V by 4 bases and J by 3 bases, and 9 bases separated the two germline ends. CDR3 length equals 14 residues. CDR3: CATSERWGYNEQFF. The DNA for the CDR3 is TGTGCCACCAGTGAGAGGTGGGGCTACAATGAGCAGTTCTTC.

V and J are TRBV11-3 and TRBJ2-2; 7 positions agree with TRBD2. The ends lost 3 bases at V and 3 bases at J; junction bases unmatched: 4. The germline V gene has CDR1 SGHNT and CDR2 YENEEA. This CDR3 has 15 amino acids. CDR3 amino acids: CASSFGGRDTGELFF. For the CDR3, the DNA is TGTGCCAGCAGCTTCGGCGGGAGAGACACCGGGGAGCTGTTTTTT.

This clonotype was recorded only once. The chain links TRBV6-1 to TRBJ2-7, with D uncertain. V dropped 8 bases and J dropped 4 bases, with 15 bases sitting between them. There are 13 residues in the CDR3. From germline, CDR1 is MNHNS and CDR2 SASEGT. The CDR3 coding sequence is TGTGCCAGCTGGGGTCGGGCTGAGTACGAGCAGTACTTC. Protein: CASWGRAEYEQYF.

This clonotype has just a few counts. The J gene is TRBJ1-1, the V gene TRBV5-6; D unclear. Germline V CDR1 and CDR2: SGHDT, YYEEEE. V was shortened by 4 bases and J by 0 bases, with 13 bases between the two germline ends. This CDR3 has 15 residues. The CDR3 coding sequence is TGTGCCAGCAGCGTACGACAATGGGTGAACACTGAAGCTTTCTTT. Translated, it gives CASSVRQWVNTEAFF.

This chain connects TRBV7-6 to TRBJ1-3, with D possibly being TRBD1 (5 bases). The CDR3 totals 17 residues. CDR1 SGHVS and CDR2 FNYEAQ come from the germline V gene. The V end was cut by 0 bases, the J end by 0 bases, with 12 bases between. This CDR3 is CASSLALGGSSGNTIYF. The DNA for the CDR3 is TGTGCCAGCAGCTTAGCCTTGGGGGGGAGCTCTGGAAACACCATATATTTT.

The chain combines TRBV20-1 with TRBJ2-5; possible D gene TRBD2, 7 bases. This CDR3 region has 16 residues. The ends were cut back, 0 bases at V and 5 bases at J, with 19 bases in the middle. The germline V gene has CDR1 DFQATT and CDR2 SNEGSKA (reference sequence). Written as DNA, the CDR3 is TGCAGTGCTAGAGACGCTTTGGGGGGGGCCGGGGAGACCCAGTACTTC. Protein product: CSARDALGGAGETQYF.

This clonotype has just a few counts. The rearrangement uses TRBV25-1 and TRBJ1-1; no definite D call. The CDR3 has 15 amino acids. V gave up 0 bases and J gave up 1 base, with 9 bases separating them. Germline V gene sequence: CDR1 MGHDK, CDR2 SYGVNS. CDR3 sequence (DNA): TGTGCCAGCAGTGAATACGACGGAAAGAACACTGAAGCTTTCTTT. Residues: CASSEYDGKNTEAFF. The whole variable domain, filled in from reference TRBV25-1 and TRBJ1-1, reads EADIYQTPRYLVIGTGKKITLECSQTMGHDKMYWYQQDPGMELHLIHYSYGVNSTEKGDLSSESTVSRIRTEHFPLTLESARPSHTSQYLCASSEYDGKNTEAFFGQGTRLTVV.